The 10 T cell receptor beta chains in this list originate from one sample, sequenced in a study of OX40 agonist ivuxolimab in advanced cancers. Assay: immunoSEQ multiplex PCR; the TCRdb copy retains only in-frame clones and omits some. The sample carries some 97,000 clones, approximately 90% recorded once. Sequenced material: CD4+ or CD8+ T cells sorted from blood, taken in a trial of the OX40 agonist ivuxolimab. These receptors were taken from an adult with an advanced solid tumor such as melanoma, head and neck, liver or kidney cancer.

Worth noting for this clone: The sample contains more than one DNA sequence encoding this CDR3. This chain links TRBV20-1 with TRBJ2-3; the D is unclear. The CDR3 covers 11 residues. V dropped 5 bases and J dropped 0 bases, with 3 bases sitting between them. Germline V gene data show CDR1 as DFQATT and CDR2 as SNEGSKA (reference sequence). CDR3 in amino acids: CSAASTDTQYF. The CDR3 nucleotides read TGCAGTGCTGCTAGCACAGATACGCAGTATTTT.

The CDR3 sequence: CASSLVGASAKNIQYF. CDR3 DNA: TGTGCCAGCAGTCTTGTGGGGGCTTCAGCCAAAAACATTCAGTACTTC. The chain carries TRBV28 and TRBJ2-4; D is possibly TRBD1 (6 bases). The CDR3 runs to 16 residues. Germline V lookup: CDR1 MDHEN, CDR2 SYDVKM. The V gene lost 5 bases and the J gene lost 0 bases, with 14 bases spanning the gap.

This chain joins TRBV19 and TRBJ2-3; 11 nucleotides agree with TRBD2. The CDR3 extends over 15 amino acids. Germline V lookup: CDR1 LNHDA, CDR2 SQIVND (reference sequence). V was pared by 1 base and J by 9 bases, with 6 bases of the junction left unmatched. DNA of the CDR3: TGTGCCAGTAGTATAGGGCTAGCGGGAGGCCGGACGCAGTATTTT. Translating gives CASSIGLAGGRTQYF.

The rearrangement links TRBV29-1 to TRBJ2-5; the match to TRBD1 covers 8 bases. The trim removed 3 bases at V and 5 bases at J, leaving 11 bases unmatched. The length of the CDR3 is 15 residues. The germline V gene encodes CDR1 SQVTM and CDR2 ANQGSEA. For the CDR3, the DNA is TGCAGCGTTGATAAAGGACAGGGTCAAGGGGAGACCCAGTACTTC. This translates into CSVDKGQGQGETQYF. The whole variable domain, filled in from reference TRBV29-1 and TRBJ2-5, reads SAVISQKPSRDICQRGTSLTIQCQVDSQVTMMFWYRQQPGQSLTLIATANQGSEATYESGFVIDKFPISRPNLTFSTLTVSNMSPEDSSIYLCSVDKGQGQGETQYFGPGTRLLVL.

The chain employs TRBV15 and TRBJ1-3, with a tentative D call TRBD1 (6 bases). Trimming removed 4 bases from V and 4 bases from J, with 17 bases in between. Germline V gene lookup returns CDR1 LNHNV and CDR2 YYDKDF (reference sequence). The CDR3 is 16 amino acids. For the CDR3, the DNA is TGTGCCACCAGCAAACTCGGGGGGGCCCGAGGAAACACCATATATTTT. It translates to CATSKLGGARGNTIYF.

The CDR3 DNA reads as TGTGCCAGCAGTTCATACGGCTCCTACGAGCAGTACTTC. Translated, it gives CASSSYGSYEQYF. This chain joins TRBV6-5 and TRBJ2-7, with unresolved D. V dropped 4 bases and J dropped 0 bases, with 7 bases sitting between them. The germline V gene has CDR1 MNHEY and CDR2 SVGAGI. The CDR3 loop spans 13 amino acids.

The CDR3 region is CASSSRTDTQYF. As DNA, the CDR3 is TGTGCCAGTAGTTCGAGGACAGATACGCAGTATTTT. This rearrangement joins TRBV19 to TRBJ2-3; no clear D gene. The V gene's germline CDR1 is LNHDA and CDR2 SQIVND (reference sequence). Trimming took 5 bases from V and 3 from J, leaving 6 bases between them. This CDR3 has 12 residues.

This clone was seen more than once but under ten times. As DNA, the CDR3 is TGTGCCAGCAGTGAAGTCTCGGACAGCACCTATGGCTACACCTTC. This translates into CASSEVSDSTYGYTF. The chain combines TRBV6-1 with TRBJ1-2, with a weak D call TRBD1 (6 bases). V was shortened by 1 base and J by 4 bases, with 13 bases between the two germline ends. CDR1 and CDR2 (germline): MNHNS, SASEGT. The CDR3 is made up of 15 amino acids.

The J gene is TRBJ2-3, the V gene TRBV28; no reliable D call. Germline V gene lookup returns CDR1 MDHEN and CDR2 SYDVKM. The CDR3 has 13 amino acids. Trimming stripped 5 bases from V and 2 bases from J, with 8 bases between. CDR3 residues: CASSEAYTDTQYF. Written as DNA, the CDR3 is TGTGCCAGCAGTGAAGCGTACACAGATACGCAGTATTTT.

The chain combines TRBV5-6 with TRBJ1-2; TRBD1 matches at 9 bases. The CDR3 runs 14 residues. The germline CDR1 and CDR2 sequences are SGHDT and YYEEEE. Germline trimming cut 3 bases from V and 5 bases from J; bases unmatched to any gene: 5. The CDR3 loop is CASSWDRDLYGYTF. The CDR3 DNA is TGTGCCAGCAGCTGGGACAGGGATCTTTATGGCTACACCTTC.